A single sample is the source of the 24 T cell receptor beta chains below, sequenced in a study of T cells in Graves' hyperthyroidism and ophthalmopathy. Amplified TCR beta CDR3 regions derived from RNA transcripts. TCR CDR3 regions were first amplified by RT-PCR with HTBI primers. TCRdb fed the multiplex PCR reads into MiXCR, producing one record per CDR3 protein. Of hundreds of thousands of distinct CDR3 sequences in the sample, around 20% were seen once. Sequencing used blood. Receptors originate from a man aged 35 to 55 with Graves' ophthalmopathy.

This clonotype was picked up many times. V gene TRBV12-3 or TRBV12-4 combines with J gene TRBJ2-7; tentative D call: TRBD1 (6 bases). V shed 6 bases and J shed 5 bases, with 14 bases lying between them. This CDR3 is built from 13 residues. The CDR3 reads CASRISSGDEQYF. The CDR3, as DNA: TGTGCCAGCAGGATCTCGTCAGGGGACGAGCAGTACTTC.

The J gene is TRBJ2-7, the V gene TRBV20-1; 9 bases are shared with TRBD2. Germline V lookup: CDR1 DFQATT, CDR2 SNEGSKA (reference sequence). J lost 2 bases, V lost 6 bases, and 5 bases had no gene match. This CDR3 comprises 13 residues. This CDR3 is CSAKGGRAYEQYF. As DNA, the CDR3 is TGCAGTGCCAAGGGCGGGAGGGCCTACGAGCAGTACTTC.

The sample holds many counts of this clonotype. The CDR3 spells CSATPLDRANYGYTF. CDR3 bases: TGCAGTGCTACGCCTCTAGACAGGGCCAACTATGGCTACACCTTC. The chain employs TRBV20-1 and TRBJ1-2, with 7 bases lining up with TRBD1. The V and J ends lost 4 bases and 2 bases, in that order; junction bases with no gene match: 10. This CDR3 region has 15 residues. The germline V gene has CDR1 DFQATT and CDR2 SNEGSKA (reference sequence).

This clonotype came up a few times. J is TRBJ1-1 and V is TRBV9; D possibly corresponds to TRBD1 (6 bases). Germline lookup yields CDR1 SGDLS and CDR2 YYNGEE. The CDR3 extends over 14 amino acids. Trimming shortened V by 3 bases and J by 4 bases, and 13 bases separated the two germline ends. The CDR3 spells CASSAIDRPTEAFF. DNA for the CDR3: TGTGCCAGCAGCGCTATAGACAGGCCCACTGAAGCTTTCTTT. The full variable domain, with the rest looked up from reference TRBV9 and TRBJ1-1, is DSGVTQTPKHLITATGQRVTLRCSPRSGDLSVYWYQQSLDQGLQFLIQYYNGEERAKGNILERFSAQQFPDLHSELNLSSLELGDSALYFCASSAIDRPTEAFFGQGTRLTVV.

In this sample, this clonotype turned up a few times. The V gene is TRBV20-1, the J gene TRBJ2-7; tentative D call: TRBD2 (6 bases). There are 15 residues in the CDR3. With 3 bases removed from V and 9 bases from J, the gap between germline ends came to 24 bases. Looked up from germline, CDR1 is DFQATT and CDR2 is SNEGSKA (reference sequence). CDR3 DNA sequence: TGCAGTGCTAGCCTCACGGGACTCTCTAGAGGGTTGCAGTACTTC. It encodes CSASLTGLSRGLQYF.

The gene calls are TRBV5-5 and TRBJ2-7; 9 nucleotides agree with TRBD2. The V gene's germline CDR1 is SGHKS and CDR2 YYEKEE (reference sequence). The CDR3 spans 16 residues. The J segment lost 2 bases and the V segment lost 4 bases, leaving 10 bases of the junction unmatched. CDR3 DNA: TGTGCCAGCAGCGAGACGAGACTAGCGGCGGCCTACGAGCAGTACTTC. Amino acid sequence: CASSETRLAAAYEQYF.

This chain joins TRBV29-1 and TRBJ2-1, with 10 bases aligning to TRBD2. The CDR3 totals 14 residues. The V gene end was trimmed by 7 bases and the J gene end by 6 bases; junction bases not matched to a gene: 9. Germline values: CDR1 SQVTM, CDR2 ANQGSEA. The CDR3 coding sequence is TGCAGCGCCAGGACAGCGGGAGGGCCCAATGAGCAGTTCTTC. Amino acids: CSARTAGGPNEQFF.

The chain is built from TRBV12-3 or TRBV12-4 and TRBJ1-5; D is undetermined. The CDR3 has 13 residues. V dropped 7 bases and J dropped 6 bases, with 13 bases sitting between them. The CDR3 here is CASTLYGSQPQHF. CDR3 nucleotide sequence: TGTGCCAGCACGTTATATGGGAGTCAGCCCCAGCATTTT.

CDR3 sequence: CASSSTSGSNEQFF. DNA for the CDR3: TGTGCCAGCAGCTCCACTAGCGGGTCGAATGAGCAGTTCTTC. The J gene is TRBJ2-1, the V gene TRBV7-3; 9 bases align to TRBD2. Trimming cost V 4 bases and J 7 bases; bases outside gene matches: 5. CDR1 is SGHTA and CDR2 is FQGTGA in the germline V gene. The CDR3 length is 14 residues.

The chain is built from TRBV4-3 and TRBJ1-2, with D possibly TRBD1 on 6 matching bases. V lost 3 bases, J lost 9 bases, and 29 bases lay in between. CDR1 is LGHNA and CDR2 is YSLEER in the germline V gene. CDR3 length: 18 residues. The chain's CDR3 is CASSHSSGGGGRVDSYTF. In DNA form, the CDR3 reads TGCGCCAGCAGCCACAGTAGTGGGGGCGGGGGGCGCGTGGATAGCTACACCTTC.

The CDR3 loop reads CASSPDRGIDEQYF. CDR3 in DNA: TGTGCCAGCTCACCGGACAGGGGGATCGACGAGCAGTACTTC. The V gene is TRBV18, the J gene TRBJ2-7; 10 bases are a match to TRBD1. From germline, CDR1 is KGHSH and CDR2 LQKENI. Trimming cost V 3 bases and J 5 bases; bases outside gene matches: 4. CDR3 length: 14 residues.

The chain combines TRBV20-1 with TRBJ1-1, with D perhaps TRBD1 (5 bases). CDR1 is DFQATT, CDR2 SNEGSKA, per germline (reference sequence). The V and J ends lost 0 bases and 0 bases respectively, with 17 bases between them. The CDR3 totals 17 residues. The CDR3 DNA is TGCAGTGCTAGAGATGGGGGGGGGAATCGTGTGAACACTGAAGCTTTCTTT. Translated: CSARDGGGNRVNTEAFF.

This clonotype turned up a few times. The chain recombines TRBV12-3 or TRBV12-4 with TRBJ2-7, with D possibly TRBD1 on 6 matching bases. The CDR3 contains 16 residues. V lost 6 bases to trimming and J lost 6 bases, with 24 bases between them. CDR3 region: CASSSPGTPLPSEQYF. Written as DNA, the CDR3 is TGTGCCAGCAGCTCCCCAGGGACACCCCTACCCTCCGAGCAGTACTTC.

This clonotype has only a few counts. In DNA, the CDR3 is TGTGCCAGCAGCTTGGCACAGCCGGGACTAGAATATGAGCAGTTCTTC. Amino acids: CASSLAQPGLEYEQFF. This chain connects TRBV5-6 to TRBJ2-1; the match to TRBD2 covers 8 bases. The CDR3 is 16 amino acids. CDR1 is SGHDT and CDR2 is YYEEEE in the germline V gene. V trimming: 0 bases; J trimming: 8 bases; junction bases outside the gene matches: 10.

This chain joins TRBV28 and TRBJ1-2, with D possibly matching TRBD1 (6 bases). The ends were cut back, 7 bases at V and 9 bases at J, with 15 bases in the middle. From germline, CDR1 is MDHEN and CDR2 SYDVKM. The CDR3 runs to 12 residues. The CDR3 DNA sequence: TGTGCCAGCACCCCGGGGGCAGCAAGCTACACCTTC. This gives the protein CASTPGAASYTF.

The chain is built from TRBV6-2 or TRBV6-3 and TRBJ2-7; D might be TRBD2 (6 bases). CDR3 length equals 13 residues. The ends were cut back, 5 bases at V and 2 bases at J, with 10 bases in the middle. Germline values: CDR1 MNHEY, CDR2 SVGEGT. CDR3 DNA sequence: TGTGCCAGCAGTGCGGGGCCAACCTACGAGCAGTACTTC. Translation: CASSAGPTYEQYF.

The gene calls are TRBV2 and TRBJ1-6, with D possibly being TRBD1 (6 bases). The ends were cut back, 4 bases at V and 9 bases at J, with 10 bases in the middle. The germline V gene encodes CDR1 SNHLY and CDR2 FYNNEI. The CDR3 loop spans 13 amino acids. The CDR3 nucleotides are TGTGCCAGCAGTGGGACAGTTAGTTCACCCCTCCACTTT. Its translation: CASSGTVSSPLHF.

This clonotype occurred many times. The chain uses TRBV5-1 and TRBJ2-3; TRBD2 is a possible D gene (6 bases). Germline values: CDR1 SGHRS, CDR2 YFSETQ. CDR3 length equals 14 residues. Trimming shortened V by 4 bases and J by 1 base, and 10 bases separated the two germline ends. This CDR3 is CASSTRLGTDTQYF. In DNA, the CDR3 is TGCGCCAGCAGCACAAGACTAGGCACAGATACGCAGTATTTT.

Ten or more counts support this clonotype. The chain recombines TRBV6-2 or TRBV6-3 with TRBJ2-3; 11 nucleotides align to TRBD2. The V gene end was trimmed by 6 bases and the J gene end by 10 bases; junction bases not matched to a gene: 15. CDR1 and CDR2 from the germline V gene are MNHEY and SVGEGT. There are 16 residues in the CDR3. CDR3 amino acids: CASSPGTSGNADPQYF. The CDR3 DNA reads as TGTGCCAGCAGCCCCGGGACTAGCGGTAACGCGGATCCGCAGTATTTT.

This clonotype was counted many times. V usage is TRBV27 and J usage is TRBJ2-1; 13 bases fit TRBD2. CDR1 and CDR2 from the germline V gene are MNHEY and SMNVEV (reference sequence). The CDR3 is 15 amino acids. V lost 7 bases, J lost 7 bases, and 7 bases stayed unmatched. DNA of the CDR3: TGTGCCAGCACCTCCACTAGCGGGAGGGGGAATGAGCAGTTCTTC. Translated, it gives CASTSTSGRGNEQFF.

At least ten counts were recorded for this clonotype. V usage is TRBV12-3 or TRBV12-4 and J usage is TRBJ1-5; a weak D match, TRBD1 (5 bases). This CDR3 is 14 amino acids long. V lost 2 bases and J 10 bases, leaving 15 bases between the germline ends. The CDR3 sequence: CASSLSGRGFPQHF. The CDR3 DNA is TGTGCCAGCAGTTTATCAGGGCGCGGGTTTCCCCAGCATTTT.

Only a few counts were recorded for this clonotype. The chain is built from TRBV11-2 and TRBJ2-5; a possible D gene is TRBD1 (6 bases). In germline, CDR1 is SGHAT, CDR2 FQNNGV. The CDR3 is made up of 15 amino acids. The V end was cut by 4 bases, the J end by 0 bases, with 12 bases between. The chain's CDR3 is CASSSTGEYQETQYF. CDR3 in DNA: TGTGCCAGCAGCTCGACAGGAGAGTACCAAGAGACCCAGTACTTC.

At least ten counts were recorded for this clonotype. J is TRBJ2-3 and V is TRBV6-5, with 14 bases aligning to TRBD2. Germline-derived CDR1 and CDR2 are MNHEY and SVGAGI. The CDR3 is 20 amino acids. Trimming cost V 4 bases and J 5 bases; bases outside gene matches: 17. The CDR3 spells CASSSLLGLAGGSSGDTQYF. DNA for the CDR3: TGTGCCAGCAGTTCCCTCCTCGGACTAGCGGGAGGATCCTCAGGAGATACGCAGTATTTT.

This chain connects TRBV12-3 or TRBV12-4 to TRBJ1-3; D gene uncertain. Between the trimmed V and J ends, which lost 3 bases and 2 bases, there was a span of 8 bases. CDR3 length equals 14 residues. The CDR3 sequence: CASSLWLTGNTIYF. The CDR3 DNA reads TGTGCCAGCAGTTTGTGGCTTACTGGAAACACCATATATTTT.